The sequence of this TCR beta chain was determined in a study of blood T cells in healthy people across ages. The study, taken as a whole, reports: Unsorted PBMCs blocked a conclusive comparison of naive and antigen-experienced cells. A roughly linear age-dependent decrease characterized TCR beta diversity per million T cells.

CDR3 length: 16 residues. V lost 1 base and J 6 bases, leaving 19 bases between the germline ends. Germline CDR1 DFQATT, CDR2 SNEGSKA (reference sequence). With a J-beta primer mix and a sample-barcoded 5' primer, a second PCR ran about 7 to 12 cycles. Every sample produced at least 3 million CDR3-containing paired-end reads. A single record per CDR3 protein comes from TCRdb applying MiXCR to the 5' RACE reads. The sample lists under 1,000,000 distinct CDR3 sequences, 35% to 50% seen once, with about a sixth in the top ten. About this clonotype: The antigen is not known.

Donors gave ten milliliters of peripheral blood apiece. Sequences were obtained from blood. The source is a man older than 75 in good health. The V and J genes are TRBV20-1 and TRBJ1-5; D might be TRBD1 (5 bases). DNA of the CDR3: TGCAGTGCTAGAGGGCCTAGTGTCGAAGGGGTTCAGCCCCAGCATTTT. Amino acid sequence: CSARGPSVEGVQPQHF.